Each of the 2 T cell receptor beta chains below was sequenced from the same sample in a study of blood T cell repertoires in COVID-19. TCRdb's table, derived via immunoSEQ multiplex PCR, lists solely in-frame clones and lacks some. The sample includes about 34,000 clones, 65% to 90% seen only once; the top ten take 17%. The sequenced sample was peripheral blood. Every receptor here comes from a woman in her sixties with active COVID-19.

The chain carries TRBV5-6 and TRBJ1-4; 7 nucleotides align to TRBD1. The CDR3 totals 14 residues. V gave up 4 bases and J gave up 8 bases; unmatched junction bases: 8. Germline V gene lookup returns CDR1 SGHDT and CDR2 YYEEEE. CDR3 protein: CASSQTGDGEKLFF. The CDR3 nucleotides read TGTGCCAGCAGCCAAACAGGGGACGGGGAAAAACTGTTTTTT.

This clone showed up just once. The chain uses TRBV7-8 and TRBJ2-7, with TRBD2 as a possible D gene (5 bases). Germline loops: CDR1 SGHVS, CDR2 FQNEAQ. The CDR3 has 15 residues. The ends were cut back, 0 bases at V and 2 bases at J, with 11 bases in the middle. The chain's CDR3 is CASSLARTETYEQYF. The CDR3 DNA sequence: TGTGCCAGCAGCTTAGCTAGGACTGAAACCTACGAGCAGTACTTC. The whole variable domain, filled in from reference TRBV7-8 and TRBJ2-7, reads GAGVSQSPRYKVAKRGQDVALRCDPISGHVSLFWYQQALGQGPEFLTYFQNEAQLDKSGLPSDRFFAERPEGSVSTLKIQRTQQEDSAVYLCASSLARTETYEQYFGPGTRLTVT.